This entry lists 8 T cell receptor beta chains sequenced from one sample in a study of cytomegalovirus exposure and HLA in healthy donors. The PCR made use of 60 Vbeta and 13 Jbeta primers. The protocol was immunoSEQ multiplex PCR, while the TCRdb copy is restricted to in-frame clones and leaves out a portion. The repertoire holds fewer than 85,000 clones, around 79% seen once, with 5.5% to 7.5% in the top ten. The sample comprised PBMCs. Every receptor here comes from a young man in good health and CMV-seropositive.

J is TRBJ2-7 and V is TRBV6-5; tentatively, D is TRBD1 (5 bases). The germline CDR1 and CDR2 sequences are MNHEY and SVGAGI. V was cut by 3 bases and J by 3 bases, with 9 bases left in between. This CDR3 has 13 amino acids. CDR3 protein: CASSYFQGYEQYF. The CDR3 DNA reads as TGTGCCAGCAGTTATTTCCAGGGCTACGAGCAGTACTTC.

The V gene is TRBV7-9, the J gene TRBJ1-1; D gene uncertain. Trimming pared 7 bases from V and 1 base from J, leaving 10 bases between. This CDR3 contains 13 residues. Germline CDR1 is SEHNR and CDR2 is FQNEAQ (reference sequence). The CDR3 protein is CASTLFPNTEAFF. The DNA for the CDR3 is TGTGCCAGCACCCTTTTCCCGAACACTGAAGCTTTCTTT.

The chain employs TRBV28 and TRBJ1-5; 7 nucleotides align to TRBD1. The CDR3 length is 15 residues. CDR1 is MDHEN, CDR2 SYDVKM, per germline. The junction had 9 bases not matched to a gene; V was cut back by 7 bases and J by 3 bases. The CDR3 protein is CASTTRDSLNQPQHF. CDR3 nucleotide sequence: TGTGCCAGCACCACCCGGGACAGCCTCAATCAGCCCCAGCATTTT.

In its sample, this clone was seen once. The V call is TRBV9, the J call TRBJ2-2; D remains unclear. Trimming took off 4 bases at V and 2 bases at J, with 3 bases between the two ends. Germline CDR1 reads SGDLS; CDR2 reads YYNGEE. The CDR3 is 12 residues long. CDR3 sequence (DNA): TGTGCCAGCAGCATAAACACCGGGGAGCTGTTTTTT. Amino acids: CASSINTGELFF.

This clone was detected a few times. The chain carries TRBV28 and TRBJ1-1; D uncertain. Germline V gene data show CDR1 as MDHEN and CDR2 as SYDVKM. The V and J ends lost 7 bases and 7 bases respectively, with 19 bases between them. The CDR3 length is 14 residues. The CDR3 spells CASTDRRAVSEAFF. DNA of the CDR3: TGTGCCAGCACCGACCGGCGGGCAGTCAGTGAAGCTTTCTTT.

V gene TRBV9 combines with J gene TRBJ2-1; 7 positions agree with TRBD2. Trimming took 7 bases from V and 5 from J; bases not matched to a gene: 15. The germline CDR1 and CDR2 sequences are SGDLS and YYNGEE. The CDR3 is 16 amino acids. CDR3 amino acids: CASGRVGLAAHNEQFF. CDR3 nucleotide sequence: TGTGCCAGCGGGAGGGTGGGGCTAGCGGCCCACAATGAGCAGTTCTTC.

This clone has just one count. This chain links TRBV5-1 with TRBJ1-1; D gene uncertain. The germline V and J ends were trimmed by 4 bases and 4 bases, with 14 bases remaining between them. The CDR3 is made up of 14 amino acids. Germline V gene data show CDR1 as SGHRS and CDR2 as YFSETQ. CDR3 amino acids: CASSVRGEGTEAFF. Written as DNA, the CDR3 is TGCGCCAGCAGCGTCCGGGGAGAAGGCACTGAAGCTTTCTTT.

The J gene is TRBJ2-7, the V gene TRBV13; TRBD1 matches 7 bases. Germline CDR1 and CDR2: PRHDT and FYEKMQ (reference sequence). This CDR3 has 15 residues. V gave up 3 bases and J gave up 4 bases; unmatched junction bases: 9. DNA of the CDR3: TGTGCCAGCAGCTTGGGAAAGGGGGCTCAGTACGAGCAGTACTTC. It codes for CASSLGKGAQYEQYF.